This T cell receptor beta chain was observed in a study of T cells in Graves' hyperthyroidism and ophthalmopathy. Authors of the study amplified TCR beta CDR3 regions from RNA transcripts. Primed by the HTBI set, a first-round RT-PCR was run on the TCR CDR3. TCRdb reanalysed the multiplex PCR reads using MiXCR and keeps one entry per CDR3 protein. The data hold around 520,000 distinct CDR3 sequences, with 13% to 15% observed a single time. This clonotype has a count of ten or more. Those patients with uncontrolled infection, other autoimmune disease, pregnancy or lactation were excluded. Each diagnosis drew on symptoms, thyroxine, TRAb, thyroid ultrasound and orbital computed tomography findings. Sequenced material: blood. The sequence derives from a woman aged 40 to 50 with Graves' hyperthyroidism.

CDR3 region: CASTSWDRGQETQYF. The CDR3 coding sequence is TGTGCCAGCACTTCTTGGGACAGGGGGCAAGAGACCCAGTACTTC. The rearrangement uses TRBV28 and TRBJ2-5; 11 bases are shared with TRBD1. The CDR3 contains 15 residues. In germline, CDR1 is MDHEN, CDR2 SYDVKM. V dropped 7 bases and J dropped 2; count of bases not matched to a gene: 6.